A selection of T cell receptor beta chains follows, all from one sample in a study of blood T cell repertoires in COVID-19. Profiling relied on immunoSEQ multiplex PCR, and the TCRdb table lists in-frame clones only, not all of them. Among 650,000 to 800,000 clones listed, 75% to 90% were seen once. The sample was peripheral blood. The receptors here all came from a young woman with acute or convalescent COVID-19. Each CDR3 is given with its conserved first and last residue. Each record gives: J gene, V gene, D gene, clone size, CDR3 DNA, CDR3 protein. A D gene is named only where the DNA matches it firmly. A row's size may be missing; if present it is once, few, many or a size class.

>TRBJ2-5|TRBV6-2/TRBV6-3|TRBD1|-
TGTGCCAGCAGTTACGAGGGGGCGAGAGAGACCCAGTACTTC
CASSYEGARETQYF
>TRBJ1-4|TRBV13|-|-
TGTGCCAGCAGCCGGAGGGGCGCAGGTGAAAAACTGTTTTTT
CASSRRGAGEKLFF
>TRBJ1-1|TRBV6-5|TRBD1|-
TGTGCCAGCAGTACCACAGGGGTGACTGAAGCTTTCTTT
CASSTTGVTEAFF
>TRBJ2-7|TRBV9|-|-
TGTGCCAGCAGCCCACCGGGGGGCCCCTCCTACGAGCAGTACTTC
CASSPPGGPSYEQYF
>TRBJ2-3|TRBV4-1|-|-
TGCGCCAGCAGCCAAATTCACTCTCCAGATACGCAGTATTTT
CASSQIHSPDTQYF
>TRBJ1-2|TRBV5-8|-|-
TGTGCCAGCAGCTTGGCGGAGCGGGGTGGCTACACCTTC
CASSLAERGGYTF
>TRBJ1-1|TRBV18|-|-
TGTGCCAGCTCACCAATAGGGGCGACTGAAGCTTTCTTT
CASSPIGATEAFF
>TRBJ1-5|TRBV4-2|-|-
TGTGCCAGCAGCCAAGGAGCGCTAAGCAATCAGCCCCAGCATTTT
CASSQGALSNQPQHF
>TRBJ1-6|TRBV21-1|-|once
TGTGCCAGCAGCAAAGCGGAAGACAGGGAATATTCACCCCTCCACTTT
CASSKAEDREYSPLHF
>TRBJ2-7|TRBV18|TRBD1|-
TGTGCCAGCTCAACACGACAGGGGACCCACTACGAGCAGTACTTC
CASSTRQGTHYEQYF
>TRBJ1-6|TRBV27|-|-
TGTGCCAGCAGTTTAAGAAGGGGCCTAGGTCCCCTCCACTTT
CASSLRRGLGPLHF
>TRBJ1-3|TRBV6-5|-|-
TGTGCCAGCAGTTACGGAAGCCCGAGGTCTGGAAACACCATATATTTT
CASSYGSPRSGNTIYF
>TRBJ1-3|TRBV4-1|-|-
TGCGCCAGCAGCCAAGGGACAGCCGCCTTCTCTGGAAACACCATATATTTT
CASSQGTAAFSGNTIYF
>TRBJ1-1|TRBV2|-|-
TGTGCCAGCAGTGTTTATATGAACACTGAAGCTTTCTTT
CASSVYMNTEAFF
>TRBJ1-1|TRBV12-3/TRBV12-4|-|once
TGTGCCAGCAGTTTGGGGGGGCAGGGAGCTTTCTTT
CASSLGGQGAFF
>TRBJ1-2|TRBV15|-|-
TGTGCCACAGGGGGAAACGGCTACACCTTC
CATGGNGYTF
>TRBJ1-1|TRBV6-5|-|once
TGTGCCAGCAGTTACTCGACACCGAACACTGAAGCTTTCTTT
CASSYSTPNTEAFF
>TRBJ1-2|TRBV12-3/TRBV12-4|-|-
TGTGCCAGCAGTGGTGGCCAGGGTCATGGCTACACCTTC
CASSGGQGHGYTF
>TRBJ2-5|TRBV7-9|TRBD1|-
TGTGCCACCTGGGACAGGCAAGAGACCCAGTACTTC
CATWDRQETQYF
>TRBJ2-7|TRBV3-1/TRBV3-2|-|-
TGTGCCAGCAGCCAAGATGACGGGATAAGCTCCTACGAGCAGTACTTC
CASSQDDGISSYEQYF
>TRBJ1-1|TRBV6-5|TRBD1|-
TGTGCCAGCAGTTACTCGAGGGGACAGTCGGCTTTCTTT
CASSYSRGQSAFF
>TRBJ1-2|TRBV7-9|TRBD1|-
TGTGCCAGCAGCTCCCCGACAGGGGACGGCTATGGCTACACCTTC
CASSSPTGDGYGYTF
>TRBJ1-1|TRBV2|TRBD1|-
TGTGCCAGCTTCTACAGGGGTTTGAACACTGAAGCTTTCTTT
CASFYRGLNTEAFF
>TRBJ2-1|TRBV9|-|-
TGTGCCAGCAGCGCTTCCGACGGGGGGCAGCAGTTCTTC
CASSASDGGQQFF
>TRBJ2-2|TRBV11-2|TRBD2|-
TGTGCCAGCAGCTACGGACTAGCACACACCGGGGAGCTGTTTTTT
CASSYGLAHTGELFF
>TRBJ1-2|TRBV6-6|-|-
TGTGCCAGCGGCAGGGGTTTTGGCTATGGCTACACCTTC
CASGRGFGYGYTF
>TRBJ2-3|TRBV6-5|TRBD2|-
TGTGCCAGCAGAGCGGGGGGGGTCACAGATACGCAGTATTTT
CASRAGGVTDTQYF
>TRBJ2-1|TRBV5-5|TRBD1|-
TGTGCCAGCAGCCCCCGAGGGGGGACAGGGCACAATGAGCAGTTCTTC
CASSPRGGTGHNEQFF
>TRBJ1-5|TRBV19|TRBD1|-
TGTGCCAGTACCCAGGACAGGGTCTGGAATCAGCCCCAGCATTTT
CASTQDRVWNQPQHF
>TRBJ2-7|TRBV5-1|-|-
TGCGCCAGCGCTAAAAATTTACAGAGGGGGTCCTCCTACGAGCAGTACTTC
CASAKNLQRGSSYEQYF
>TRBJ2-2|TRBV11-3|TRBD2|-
TGTGCCAGCAGCCCGCGGGGGGCGTCAAACACCGGGGAGCTGTTTTTT
CASSPRGASNTGELFF
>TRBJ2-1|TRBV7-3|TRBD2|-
TGTGCCAGCAGCCCCGAGCGGGGGTACAATGAGCAGTTCTTC
CASSPERGYNEQFF
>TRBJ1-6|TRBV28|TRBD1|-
TGTGCCAGCAGTTTTCCGGGGACAGGGGCCAGGTTTCGGAATTCACCCCTCCACTTT
CASSFPGTGARFRNSPLHF
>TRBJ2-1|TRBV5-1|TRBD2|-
TGCGCCAGCAGCTTGGCGGGACTAGCGTCTTACAATGAGCAGTTCTTC
CASSLAGLASYNEQFF
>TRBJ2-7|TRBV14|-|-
TGTGCCAGCAGCCAAGACAGGGGAACGGCCTACGAGCAGTACTTC
CASSQDRGTAYEQYF
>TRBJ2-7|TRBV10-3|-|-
TGTGCCATCAGTGAGTCGGGACTGCCACGCTTCTCCTACGAGCAGTACTTC
CAISESGLPRFSYEQYF
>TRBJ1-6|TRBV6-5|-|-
TGTGCCAGCAGTTACTACAGTAATAATTCACCCCTCCACTTT
CASSYYSNNSPLHF
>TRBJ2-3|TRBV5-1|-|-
TGCGCCAGCACGATCCTAGGAACGGATACGCAGTATTTT
CASTILGTDTQYF
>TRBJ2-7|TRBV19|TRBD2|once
TGTGCCAGTAGCCCGACGACTAGCGGGATTGACGAGCAGTACTTC
CASSPTTSGIDEQYF
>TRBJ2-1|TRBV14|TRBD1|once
TGTGCCAGCAGCCACCGTCGGCGGGACAGGGGCTACAATGAGCAGTTCTTC
CASSHRRRDRGYNEQFF
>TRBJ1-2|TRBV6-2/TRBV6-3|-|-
TGTGCCAGCAGTTCGGAGGCCGTCACCTATGGCTACACCTTC
CASSSEAVTYGYTF
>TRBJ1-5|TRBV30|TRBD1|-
TGTGCCTGGAATCTGGGGACAGTCAATCAGCCCCAGCATTTT
CAWNLGTVNQPQHF